This TCR beta chain was retrieved from a study of OX40 agonist ivuxolimab in advanced cancers. Assay used: immunoSEQ multiplex PCR; TCRdb lists only in-frame clones, some missing. The table has approximately 91,000 clones, 70% to 90% seen once; the top ten hold 1.5% to 2.5%. CDR1 and CDR2 (germline): SNHLY, FYNNEI. The V and J ends lost 8 bases and 0 bases, in that order; junction bases with no gene match: 8. This CDR3 is 15 amino acids long. The sample consisted of CD4+ or CD8+ T cells sorted from blood, taken in a trial of the OX40 agonist ivuxolimab. The V and J genes are TRBV2 and TRBJ2-3, with 7 positions matching TRBD2. The TCR comes from an adult with an advanced solid tumor such as melanoma, head and neck, liver or kidney cancer. Here the CDR3 reads CASWERGYSTDTQYF. The CDR3 coding sequence is TGTGCCAGCTGGGAGCGGGGCTATAGCACAGATACGCAGTATTTT.